This TCR beta chain was recovered during a study of vaccination and CD4 T cells after COVID-19. Cultured CD4+ T-cell DNA underwent Oncomine TCR Beta short-read sequencing. Each CDR3 protein is one row after TCRdb ran MiXCR on the PCR reads. Seen here are more than 12,000 distinct CDR3 sequences, 20% to 25% observed once, and the top ten hold around 12%. This clonotype turned up a few times. Its specificity is not known. Treatment reported: roughly 10-day PBMC culture with coronavirus spike peptide pools or control peptides (ViraFEST assay). This receptor was obtained from a human donor who received a COVID-19 vaccine. The source material was CD4+ T cells from blood, cultured in vitro, sampled before SARS-CoV-2 vaccination.

CDR3 protein: CASSLGTGPQANYGYTF. The CDR3 DNA is TGTGCCAGCAGCTTAGGGACAGGGCCTCAGGCTAACTATGGCTACACCTTC. The V gene is TRBV21-1, the J gene TRBJ1-2; the table's D call TRBD1 went unverified against the DNA. TRBV21-1 is given as a pseudogene. The length of the CDR3 is 17 residues.